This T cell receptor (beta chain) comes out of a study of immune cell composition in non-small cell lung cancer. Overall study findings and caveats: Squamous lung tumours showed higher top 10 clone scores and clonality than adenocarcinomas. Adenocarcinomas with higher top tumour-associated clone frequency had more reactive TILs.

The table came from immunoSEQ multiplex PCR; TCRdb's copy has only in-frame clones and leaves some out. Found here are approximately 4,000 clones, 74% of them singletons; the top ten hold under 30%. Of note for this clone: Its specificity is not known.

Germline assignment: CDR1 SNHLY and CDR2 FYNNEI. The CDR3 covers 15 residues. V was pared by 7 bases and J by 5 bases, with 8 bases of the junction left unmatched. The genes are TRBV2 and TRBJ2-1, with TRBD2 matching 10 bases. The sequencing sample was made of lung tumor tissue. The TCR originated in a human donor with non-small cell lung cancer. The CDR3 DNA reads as TGTGCCAGCACTAGCGGGAGAGGAACCGACAATGAGCAGTTCTTC. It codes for CASTSGRGTDNEQFF.